This entry describes one T cell receptor beta chain. The target antigen is unknown. This CDR3 comprises 15 residues. The junction had 11 bases not matched to a gene; V was cut back by 3 bases and J by 11 bases. Germline values: CDR1 SGHTA, CDR2 FQGTGA. The table came from immunoSEQ multiplex PCR; TCRdb's copy has only in-frame clones and leaves some out. Among about 200,000 clones listed, around 75% were seen once. The source of the sample is a study of cytotoxic CD8 clonotypes in ibrutinib-treated CLL. Study information: Response samples were taken after a median about twelve months of treatment, range 6 to 36. Whole-study findings and limits: Sampling schedules were unmatched across sustained-remission and progressing patients.

V usage is TRBV7-3 and J usage is TRBJ2-7; 12 bases are a match to TRBD2. The TCR comes from a human donor with chronic lymphocytic leukemia. Sequencing used PBMCs, obtained after 12 months of ibrutinib treatment. CDR3 coding DNA: TGTGCCAGCAGCTTGTCCCTAGCGGGAGGGGGAGAGGAGTACTTC. Amino acid sequence: CASSLSLAGGGEEYF.